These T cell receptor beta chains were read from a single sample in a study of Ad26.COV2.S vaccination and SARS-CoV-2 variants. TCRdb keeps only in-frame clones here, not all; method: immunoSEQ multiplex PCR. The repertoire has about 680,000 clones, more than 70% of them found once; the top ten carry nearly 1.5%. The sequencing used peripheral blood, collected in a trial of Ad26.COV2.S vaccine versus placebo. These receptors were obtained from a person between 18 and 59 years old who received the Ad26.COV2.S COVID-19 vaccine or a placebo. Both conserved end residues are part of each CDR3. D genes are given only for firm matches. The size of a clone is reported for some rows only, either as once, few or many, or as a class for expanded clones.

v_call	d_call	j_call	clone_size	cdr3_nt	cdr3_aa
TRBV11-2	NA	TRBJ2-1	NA	TGTGCCAGCAGCTTAGCCTACAATGAGCAGTTCTTC	CASSLAYNEQFF
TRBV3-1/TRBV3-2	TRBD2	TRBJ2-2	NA	TGTGCCAGCAGCCTACCGCGGGAGGGACGGAGCAACACCGGGGAGCTGTTTTTT	CASSLPREGRSNTGELFF
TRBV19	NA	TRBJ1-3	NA	TGTGCCAGTAGTATCGTTCCAGGGCTTGACTCTGGAAACACCATATATTTT	CASSIVPGLDSGNTIYF
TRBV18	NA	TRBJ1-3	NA	TGTGCCAGCTCAATCTCGGGAACTGGAAACACCATATATTTT	CASSISGTGNTIYF
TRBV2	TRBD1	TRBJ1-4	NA	TGTGCCAGTTACAGGGGCCTGGGAGAAAAACTGTTTTTT	CASYRGLGEKLFF
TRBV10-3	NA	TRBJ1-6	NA	TGTGCCATCAGTGAGTCGGACTTACAGATCAATTCACCCCTCCACTTT	CAISESDLQINSPLHF
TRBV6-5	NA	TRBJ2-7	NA	TGTGCCAGCACGAGAGGGAACGAGCAGTACTTC	CASTRGNEQYF
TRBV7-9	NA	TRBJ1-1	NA	TGTGCCAGCAGCCGGCAGCACACTGAAGCTTTCTTT	CASSRQHTEAFF
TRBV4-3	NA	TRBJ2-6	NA	TGCGCCAGCAGCAGGGGCAGGGTAGATTCCGGGGCCAACGTCCTGACTTTC	CASSRGRVDSGANVLTF
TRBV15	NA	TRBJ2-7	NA	TGTGCCACCAGCAGAGGGAAAGGGAGCTCCTACGAGCAGTACTTC	CATSRGKGSSYEQYF
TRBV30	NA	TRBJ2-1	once	TGTGCCTGGAGTGTTTGGGGTTCCTCCTACAATGAGCAGTTCTTC	CAWSVWGSSYNEQFF
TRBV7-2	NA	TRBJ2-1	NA	TGTGCCAGCAGCCCTGTACGGGGATCCTACAATGAGCAGTTCTTC	CASSPVRGSYNEQFF
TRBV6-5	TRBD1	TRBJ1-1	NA	TGTGCCAGCAGACCCGGGACAGGGGGTAAGACTGAAGCTTTCTTT	CASRPGTGGKTEAFF
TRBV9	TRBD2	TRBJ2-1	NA	TGTGCCAGCAGCGAGCAGGCAGGGAGGGATGAGCAGTTCTTC	CASSEQAGRDEQFF
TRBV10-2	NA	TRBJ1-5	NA	TGCGCCAGCAGTGAGTCCGGGGCCAACAGGGCTCCCCAGCATTTT	CASSESGANRAPQHF
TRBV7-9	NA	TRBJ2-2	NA	TGTGCCAGCAGTCTCAGTTTGATCGGGGAGCTGTTTTTT	CASSLSLIGELFF
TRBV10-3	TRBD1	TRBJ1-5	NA	TGTGCCAGCGGACAGGGGGGGAGGCAGCCCCAGCATTTT	CASGQGGRQPQHF
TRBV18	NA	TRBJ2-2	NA	TGTGCCGCCCCCGGGGGAACCGGGGAGCTGTTTTTT	CAAPGGTGELFF
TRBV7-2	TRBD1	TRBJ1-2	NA	TGTGCCAGCAGCTTCCCCGACAGGGGTGGCTACACCTTC	CASSFPDRGGYTF
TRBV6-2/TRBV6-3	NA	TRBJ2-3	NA	TGTGCCAGCAGCCTGACGGGGTCTGGCACAGATACGCAGTATTTT	CASSLTGSGTDTQYF
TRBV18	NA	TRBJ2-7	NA	TGTGCCAGCTCACAGGACCGAGACTACGAGCAGTACTTC	CASSQDRDYEQYF
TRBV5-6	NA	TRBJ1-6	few	TGTGCCAGCAGCTCCACAGGGCGCTATAATTCACCCCTCCACTTT	CASSSTGRYNSPLHF
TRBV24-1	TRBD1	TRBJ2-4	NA	TGTGCCACCAGTGATCCACCCGGGACAGGAAATAACATTCAGTACTTC	CATSDPPGTGNNIQYF
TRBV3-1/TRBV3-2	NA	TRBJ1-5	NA	TGTGCCAGCAGCTCCCTGGGTAGCAATCAGCCCCAGCATTTT	CASSSLGSNQPQHF
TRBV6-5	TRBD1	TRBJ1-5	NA	TGTGCCAGCAGTTACAGCGGACAGGGGCAGCCCCAGCATTTT	CASSYSGQGQPQHF
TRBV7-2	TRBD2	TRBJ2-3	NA	TGTGCCAGCAGCTTGGGGACTAGCGGGGGCACAGATACGCAGTATTTT	CASSLGTSGGTDTQYF
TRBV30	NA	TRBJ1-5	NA	TGTGCCTGGGCTGACAGGAGCAATCAGCCCCAGCATTTT	CAWADRSNQPQHF
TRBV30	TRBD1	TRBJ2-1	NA	TGTGCCTGGAGTGCGCTTGGGACAGCCTCCTACAATGAGCAGTTCTTC	CAWSALGTASYNEQFF
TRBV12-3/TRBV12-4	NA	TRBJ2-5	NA	TGTGCCAGCAGTTTGTGGGTGGAGACCCAGTACTTC	CASSLWVETQYF
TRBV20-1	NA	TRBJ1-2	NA	TGCAGTGCAATTACCGGTCCTGGCTACACCTTC	CSAITGPGYTF
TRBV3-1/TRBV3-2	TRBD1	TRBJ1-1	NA	TGTGCCAGCAGCCAGGTGTGGACAGGGAACACTGAAGCTTTCTTT	CASSQVWTGNTEAFF
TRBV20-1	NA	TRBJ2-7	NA	TGCAGTGTTAGGCATACCTACGAGCAGTACTTC	CSVRHTYEQYF
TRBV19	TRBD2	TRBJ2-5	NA	TGTGCCAGTAGTATTGAAGCGGGACGCGAGACCCAGTACTTC	CASSIEAGRETQYF
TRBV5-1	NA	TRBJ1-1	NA	TGCGCCAGCACCCGGGACACATGGAACACTGAAGCTTTCTTT	CASTRDTWNTEAFF
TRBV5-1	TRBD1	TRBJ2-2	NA	TGCGCCAGCACCCCCGGCAGGGGGCTTACCGGGGAGCTGTTTTTT	CASTPGRGLTGELFF
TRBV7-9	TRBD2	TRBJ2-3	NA	TGTGCCAGCAGCGCTAGCGGGAGAACAGATACGCAGTATTTT	CASSASGRTDTQYF
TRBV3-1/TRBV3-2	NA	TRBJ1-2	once	TGTGCCAGCAGCCAAATAAACCCCCGACAGCGCCTCCACTATGGCTACACCTTC	CASSQINPRQRLHYGYTF
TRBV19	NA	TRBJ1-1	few	TGTGCCAGTAGTATAGATCGGGGGCACCTTGAAGCTTTCTTT	CASSIDRGHLEAFF
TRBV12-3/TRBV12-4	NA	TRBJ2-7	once	TGTGCCAGCAGTTTGCAGAGAGGCTACGAGCAGTACTTC	CASSLQRGYEQYF
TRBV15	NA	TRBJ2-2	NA	TGTGCCACCAGGAACAGGGCGAACACCGGGGAGCTGTTTTTT	CATRNRANTGELFF
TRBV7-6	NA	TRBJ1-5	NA	TGTGCCAGCAGCTTAGAGGGGGGAGCGAGCAATCAGCCCCAGCATTTT	CASSLEGGASNQPQHF
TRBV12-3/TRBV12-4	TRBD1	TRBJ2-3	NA	TGTGCCAGCTCCAGACAGGGAACAGATACGCAGTATTTT	CASSRQGTDTQYF